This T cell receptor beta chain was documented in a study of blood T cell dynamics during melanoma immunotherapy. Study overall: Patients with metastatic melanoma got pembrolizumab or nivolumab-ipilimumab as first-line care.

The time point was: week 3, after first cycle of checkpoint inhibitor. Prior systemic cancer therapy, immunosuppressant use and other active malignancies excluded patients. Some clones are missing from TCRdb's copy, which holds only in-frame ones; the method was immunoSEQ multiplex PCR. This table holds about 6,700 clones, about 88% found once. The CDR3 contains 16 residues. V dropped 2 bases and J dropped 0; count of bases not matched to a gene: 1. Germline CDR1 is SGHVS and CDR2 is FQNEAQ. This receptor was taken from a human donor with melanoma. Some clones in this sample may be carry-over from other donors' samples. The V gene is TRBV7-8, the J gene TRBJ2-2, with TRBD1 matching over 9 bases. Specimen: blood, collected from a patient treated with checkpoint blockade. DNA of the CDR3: TGTGCCAGCAGCTTACGGGACAGGGCGAACACCGGGGAGCTGTTTTTT. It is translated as CASSLRDRANTGELFF.